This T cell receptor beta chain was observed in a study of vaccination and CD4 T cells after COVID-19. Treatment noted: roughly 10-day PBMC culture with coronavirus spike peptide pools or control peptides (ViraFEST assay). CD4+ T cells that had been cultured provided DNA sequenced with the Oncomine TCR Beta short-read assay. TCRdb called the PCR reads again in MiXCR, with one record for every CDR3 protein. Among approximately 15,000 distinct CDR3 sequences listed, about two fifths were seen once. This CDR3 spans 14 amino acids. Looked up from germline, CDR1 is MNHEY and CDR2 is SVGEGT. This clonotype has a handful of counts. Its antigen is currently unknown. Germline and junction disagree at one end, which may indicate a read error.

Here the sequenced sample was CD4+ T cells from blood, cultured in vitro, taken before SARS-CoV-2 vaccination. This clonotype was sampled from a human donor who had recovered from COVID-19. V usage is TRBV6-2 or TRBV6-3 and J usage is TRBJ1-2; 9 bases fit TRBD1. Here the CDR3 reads CASSHSGTGYGYTF. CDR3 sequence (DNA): TGTGCCAGCAGTCACTCCGGGACAGGGTATGGCTACACCTTC.